This T cell receptor beta chain is drawn from a study of shared clonotypes between healthy human individuals. Replicate sorted-subset PCRs were loaded with about 0.2 ug DNA, 30,000 to 35,000 T cell genomes. TCRdb keeps only in-frame clones here, not all; method: immunoSEQ multiplex PCR. The profile shows 2 million to 2.5 million clones, approximately 96% of them singletons. As regards this clone: No antigen is known for it.

The investigators split CD4+ cells into a CD45RA+ naive subset and a CD45RA-negative memory subset. Study results and limitations: Relative to memory subsets, naive subsets generally showed larger estimated richness. Shared across four donors were around 5% of the naive CD4 clonotypes.

Trimming took 5 bases from V and 0 from J, leaving 14 bases between them. The germline V gene has CDR1 SEHNR and CDR2 FQNEAQ (reference sequence). This CDR3 has 15 amino acids. The chain has TRBV7-9 and TRBJ2-7; D is uncertain. Input material: naive CD4+ T cells sorted from blood. Subset denoted: CD45RA+ positively selected. The receptor's source is a man in his late teens or twenties in good health. CDR3 sequence (DNA): TGTGCCAGCAGCCACGGGCCAGTAGGCTCCTACGAGCAGTACTTC. Its translation is CASSHGPVGSYEQYF. The full variable domain, in which reference TRBV7-9 and TRBJ2-7 provide the parts outside the CDR3, is DTGVSQNPRHKITKRGQNVTFRCDPISEHNRLYWYRQTLGQGPEFLTYFQNEAQLEKSRLLSDRFSAERPKGSFSTLEIQRTEQGDSAMYLCASSHGPVGSYEQYFGPGTRLTVT.